A selection of T cell receptor beta chains follows, all from one sample in a study of OX40 agonist ivuxolimab in advanced cancers. Libraries were prepared by immunoSEQ multiplex PCR; TCRdb keeps only in-frame clonotypes and omits some of them. The repertoire consists of roughly 50,000 clones, with around four fifths occurring once and the leading ten covering 9.5% to 15%. The sequences come from CD4+ or CD8+ T cells sorted from blood, collected in a trial of the OX40 agonist ivuxolimab. The receptor source for this set is an adult with an advanced solid tumor such as melanoma, head and neck, liver or kidney cancer. Each CDR3 is given with its conserved first and last residue. D genes are given only for firm matches. Where a row states a size, it is once, few, many or the class of an expanded clone; other rows omit it.

TRBV27	TRBD1	NA	TRBJ1-1	TGTGCCAGCAGTATTCGACAGGGAGGAACTGAAGCTTTCTTT	CASSIRQGGTEAFF
TRBV30	NA	NA	TRBJ2-2	TGTGCCTGGGGCCTTAGGAACTTGAACACCGGGGAGCTGTTTTTT	CAWGLRNLNTGELFF
TRBV5-1	NA	NA	TRBJ1-1	TGCGCCAGCAGCTCTGGGCCCGGGGCCCCAATGAACACTGAAGCTTTCTTT	CASSSGPGAPMNTEAFF
TRBV5-1	NA	NA	TRBJ1-3	TGCGCCAGCAGCCCCCTGGGCGCTCTCGGAAACACCATATATTTT	CASSPLGALGNTIYF
TRBV30	TRBD1	NA	TRBJ2-1	TGTGCCTGGAGTGATTTGCGGCCGGGACAGGGGTCCTACAATGAGCAGTTCTTC	CAWSDLRPGQGSYNEQFF
TRBV2	NA	NA	TRBJ2-5	TGTGCCAGCAGTGAAGGTCAGTTTGGAGAGACCCAGTACTTC	CASSEGQFGETQYF
TRBV11-2	NA	NA	TRBJ2-7	TGTGCCAGCAGCTTAGGCGGGGTCGAGCAGTACTTC	CASSLGGVEQYF
TRBV7-2	TRBD2	NA	TRBJ2-7	TGTGCCAGCAGCCTCGGGGGGACCTCCTACGAGCAGTACTTC	CASSLGGTSYEQYF
TRBV19	NA	once	TRBJ1-1	TGTGCCAGTAGTAAAACAGGGAGAGTAGAGAAGACTGAAGCTTTCTTT	CASSKTGRVEKTEAFF
TRBV4-2	NA	NA	TRBJ2-7	TGTGCCAGCAGCCCCTATGCTAGGGGCTCCTACGAGCAGTACTTC	CASSPYARGSYEQYF
TRBV2	NA	NA	TRBJ1-1	TGTGCCAGCAGTGTTTTTTGGACAGACCCGGGGAACACTGAAGCTTTCTTT	CASSVFWTDPGNTEAFF
TRBV2	NA	NA	TRBJ2-2	TGTGCCAGCAGTAGTTTAGTCACCGGGGAGCTGTTTTTT	CASSSLVTGELFF
TRBV28	NA	NA	TRBJ2-7	TGTGCCAGCAGTTTCAATTACGGGTATAGCTCCTACGAGCAGTACTTC	CASSFNYGYSSYEQYF
TRBV18	NA	NA	TRBJ1-1	TGTGCCAGCTCACCAGGGGAGGGCCCTGAAGCTTTCTTT	CASSPGEGPEAFF
TRBV5-6	NA	NA	TRBJ2-4	TGTGCCAGCAGCTTGGCGGGGACCGTAGCCAAAAACATTCAGTACTTC	CASSLAGTVAKNIQYF
TRBV2	NA	NA	TRBJ1-1	TGTGCCAGCAGTCAGACACCGGGGGCTGAAGCTTTCTTT	CASSQTPGAEAFF
TRBV5-1	NA	NA	TRBJ1-1	TGCGCCAGCAGCTCACAACCGAACACTGAAGCTTTCTTT	CASSSQPNTEAFF
TRBV19	TRBD1	NA	TRBJ2-3	TGTGCCAGTACCGCCGGGACAGGGGATTTTGATACGCAGTATTTT	CASTAGTGDFDTQYF
TRBV5-4	TRBD2	NA	TRBJ2-2	TGTGCCAGCACCACGGGACTAGCGGTGACCGGGGAGCTGTTTTTT	CASTTGLAVTGELFF
TRBV9	TRBD1	NA	TRBJ2-1	TGTGCCAGCAGCGCACAGGGGGCTAAATACAATGAGCAGTTCTTC	CASSAQGAKYNEQFF
TRBV5-1	TRBD2	NA	TRBJ2-3	TGCGCCAGCAGCTCTAGCCGGGAGGGAGATACGCAGTATTTT	CASSSSREGDTQYF
TRBV5-1	TRBD2	once	TRBJ2-3	TGCGCCAGCAGCCCGGGGGGGCCGTCTCCCGCAGATACGCAGTATTTT	CASSPGGPSPADTQYF
TRBV5-6	NA	NA	TRBJ2-7	TGTGCCAGCAGCCCAGGAGGGGGACTAAGCTCCTACGAGCAGTACTTC	CASSPGGGLSSYEQYF
TRBV30	NA	NA	TRBJ2-4	TGTGCCTGGAGTGTAGTTGGGATTCAGTACTTC	CAWSVVGIQYF
TRBV6-5	NA	NA	TRBJ1-1	TGTGCCAGCAGTGTAAGGAAGAACACTGAAGCTTTCTTT	CASSVRKNTEAFF
TRBV15	NA	NA	TRBJ1-3	TGTGCCACCAGCAGTCGAGGCTCTGGAAACACCATATATTTT	CATSSRGSGNTIYF
TRBV9	NA	few	TRBJ1-4	TGTGCCAGCAGCGGACTGGACAGAGTTAATGAAAAACTGTTTTTT	CASSGLDRVNEKLFF
TRBV27	TRBD2	NA	TRBJ2-3	TGTGCCAGCAGTTTTGGAGCGGGAGGGATCACAGATACGCAGTATTTT	CASSFGAGGITDTQYF
TRBV7-9	NA	NA	TRBJ1-4	TGTGCCAGCAGCTTCGGGACACTCGGGGGCACTAATGAAAAACTGTTTTTT	CASSFGTLGGTNEKLFF
TRBV9	NA	NA	TRBJ2-3	TGTGCCAGCAGCCCGACGACTAGGGCCACAGATACGCAGTATTTT	CASSPTTRATDTQYF
TRBV6-6	NA	NA	TRBJ2-3	TGTGCCAGCAGTTATTCCAGGTACACAGATACGCAGTATTTT	CASSYSRYTDTQYF
TRBV28	NA	NA	TRBJ2-7	TGTGCCAGCAGTTCCGGTGCCTACGAGCAGTACTTC	CASSSGAYEQYF
TRBV19	TRBD1	NA	TRBJ1-2	TGTGCCAGTAGTCAACTGGACAGGGTAAATGGCTACACCTTC	CASSQLDRVNGYTF
TRBV5-1	TRBD1	NA	TRBJ2-7	TGCGCCAGCAGCTTGGTTTGGGGGACAGGAGAGCAGTACTTC	CASSLVWGTGEQYF
TRBV20-1	NA	NA	TRBJ2-5	TGCAGTGCTAGAGACGAAGTGATCCAGTACTTC	CSARDEVIQYF
TRBV6-5	NA	NA	TRBJ2-1	TGTGCCAGCGAACCAGGGGGGGGCTACAATGAGCAGTTCTTC	CASEPGGGYNEQFF
TRBV6-5	TRBD1	NA	TRBJ1-1	TGTGCCAGCAGTCTAAACAGGGGGAACACTGAAGCTTTCTTT	CASSLNRGNTEAFF
TRBV27	NA	once	TRBJ1-1	TGTGCCAGCAGCGACCCTAACACTGAAGCTTTCTTT	CASSDPNTEAFF
TRBV4-2	NA	NA	TRBJ2-3	TGTGCCAGCAGCCAAGATGGTCGAGATACGCAGTATTTT	CASSQDGRDTQYF
TRBV27	TRBD1	NA	TRBJ2-3	TGTGCCAGCAGTTTATCGAGTGTAGGGACAGGGTCGGATACGCAGTATTTT	CASSLSSVGTGSDTQYF
TRBV27	TRBD1	NA	TRBJ1-3	TGTGCCAGCACCAAGACAGGGTCGGACACCATATATTTT	CASTKTGSDTIYF
TRBV7-3	NA	NA	TRBJ1-1	TGTGCCAGCAGCTTACGGGCGGAGGGAGAAGCTTTCTTT	CASSLRAEGEAFF
TRBV10-3	NA	NA	TRBJ2-4	TGTGCCATCAGTGAGACCTTGTTGACAGCGGGAAACATTCAGTACTTC	CAISETLLTAGNIQYF
TRBV14	TRBD1	NA	TRBJ2-7	TGTGCCAGCAGCCAATTAGCGACAGGGGCGTACGAGCAGTACTTC	CASSQLATGAYEQYF
TRBV7-9	NA	NA	TRBJ1-2	TGTGCCAGCAGACCCCCGGAGCGGGGGGGTGCTAACTATGGCTACACCTTC	CASRPPERGGANYGYTF
TRBV2	TRBD1	NA	TRBJ1-3	TGTGCCAGCAGCGCCGACAGGGTAGGAAACACCATATATTTT	CASSADRVGNTIYF
TRBV27	NA	NA	TRBJ2-7	TGTGCCAGCAGTTCTAACAGGGTCGACGAGCAGTACTTC	CASSSNRVDEQYF
TRBV30	NA	NA	TRBJ2-3	TGTGCCTCCCAGACAGACAGCACAGATACGCAGTATTTT	CASQTDSTDTQYF
TRBV23-1	NA	NA	TRBJ1-5	TGCGCCAGCAGTCAACCCCGTGAAGCTAAGGGGAATCAGCCCCAGCATTTT	CASSQPREAKGNQPQHF
TRBV7-2	TRBD2	NA	TRBJ2-2	TGTGCCAGCAGCTCTAGGACTAGCGGAGCCACCGGGGAGCTGTTTTTT	CASSSRTSGATGELFF
TRBV2	NA	few	TRBJ2-1	TGTGCCAGCAGTGACAACTCCTACAATGAGCAGTTCTTC	CASSDNSYNEQFF
TRBV7-9	NA	NA	TRBJ2-1	TGTGCCAGCAGTGGCAGGGGAGTCAATGAGCAGTTCTTC	CASSGRGVNEQFF
TRBV5-1	TRBD2	NA	TRBJ2-5	TGCGCCAGCAGTCGTAGCGGGAGCGGGGAGACCCAGTACTTC	CASSRSGSGETQYF
TRBV9	NA	NA	TRBJ1-4	TGTGCCAGCAGCGTAACGCCCGTGGGTCCCGGGTTCTATGAAAAACTGTTTTTT	CASSVTPVGPGFYEKLFF
TRBV5-4	TRBD1	NA	TRBJ1-2	TGTGCCAGCAGCTTGTTACAGGGGAACTATGGCTACACCTTC	CASSLLQGNYGYTF
TRBV28	NA	NA	TRBJ2-1	TGTGCCAGCAGTCCCCCTGAGTGGGATGAGCAGTTCTTC	CASSPPEWDEQFF
TRBV29-1	NA	NA	TRBJ2-1	TGCAGCGGCAGTCACAATGAGCAGTTCTTC	CSGSHNEQFF
TRBV9	NA	once	TRBJ2-2	TGTGCCAGCAGCGACCTAGCCACGAACACCGGGGAGCTGTTTTTT	CASSDLATNTGELFF
TRBV4-2	NA	few	TRBJ2-4	TGTGCCAGCAGCCAACACCCAGGGGCCACCAAAAACATTCAGTACTTC	CASSQHPGATKNIQYF
TRBV7-2	TRBD1	NA	TRBJ1-1	TGTGCCAGCAGCCCACGTCAGGGGGGCTCTGAAGCTTTCTTT	CASSPRQGGSEAFF